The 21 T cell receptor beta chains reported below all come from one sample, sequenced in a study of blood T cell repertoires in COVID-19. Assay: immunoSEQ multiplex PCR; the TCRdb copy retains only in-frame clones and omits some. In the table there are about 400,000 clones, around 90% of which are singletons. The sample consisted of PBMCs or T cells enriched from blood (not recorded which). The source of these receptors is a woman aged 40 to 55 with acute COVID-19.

CDR3: CASSLASGAFYEQYF. In DNA, the CDR3 is TGCGCCAGCAGCTTGGCGTCAGGTGCCTTCTACGAGCAGTACTTC. The V call is TRBV5-1, the J call TRBJ2-7, with no clear D. Trimming shortened V by 0 bases and J by 3 bases, and 13 bases separated the two germline ends. The CDR3 runs to 15 residues. Germline-derived CDR1 and CDR2 are SGHRS and YFSETQ.

CDR3 in DNA: TGTGCCACCAGTGTCGACAGGGCCGATCAGACGAACACCGGGGAGCTGTTTTTT. Translating gives CATSVDRADQTNTGELFF. The chain recombines TRBV24-1 with TRBJ2-2; 7 bases match TRBD1. Germline CDR1 is KGHDR and CDR2 is SFDVKD. The CDR3 loop spans 18 amino acids. Trimming removed 5 bases from V and 0 bases from J; junction bases left unmatched: 11.

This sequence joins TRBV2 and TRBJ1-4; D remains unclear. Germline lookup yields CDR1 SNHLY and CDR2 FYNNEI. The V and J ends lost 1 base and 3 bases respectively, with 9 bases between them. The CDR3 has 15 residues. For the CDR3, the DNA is TGTGCCAGCAGTGAAGGAGCGGGGTCTAATGAAAAACTGTTTTTT. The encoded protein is CASSEGAGSNEKLFF.

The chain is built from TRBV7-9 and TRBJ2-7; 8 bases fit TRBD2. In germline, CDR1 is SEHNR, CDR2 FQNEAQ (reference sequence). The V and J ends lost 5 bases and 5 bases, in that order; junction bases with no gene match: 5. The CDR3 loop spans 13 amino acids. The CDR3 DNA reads TGTGCCAGCAGCCCGCCCGGGAGGGACGAGCAGTACTTC. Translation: CASSPPGRDEQYF.

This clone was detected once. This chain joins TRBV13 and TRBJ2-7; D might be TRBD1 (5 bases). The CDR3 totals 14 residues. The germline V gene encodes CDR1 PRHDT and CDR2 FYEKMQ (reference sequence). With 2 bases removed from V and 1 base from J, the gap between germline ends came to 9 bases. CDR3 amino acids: CASSLRRQSYEQYF. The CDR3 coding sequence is TGTGCCAGCAGCTTAAGACGACAGTCCTACGAGCAGTACTTC.

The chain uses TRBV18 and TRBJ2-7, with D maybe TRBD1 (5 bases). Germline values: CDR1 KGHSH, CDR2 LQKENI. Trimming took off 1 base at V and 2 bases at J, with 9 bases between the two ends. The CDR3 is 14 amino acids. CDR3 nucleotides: TGTGCCAGCTCACCACAACAGGCTACCTACGAGCAGTACTTC. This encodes CASSPQQATYEQYF.

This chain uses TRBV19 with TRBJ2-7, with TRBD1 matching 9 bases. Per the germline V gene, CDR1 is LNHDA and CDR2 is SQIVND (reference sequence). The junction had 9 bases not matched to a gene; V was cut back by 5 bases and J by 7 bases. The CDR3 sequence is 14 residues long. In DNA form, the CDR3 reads TGTGCCAGTAGTGGACGGACAGGGGCAAGGGAGCAGTACTTC. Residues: CASSGRTGAREQYF.

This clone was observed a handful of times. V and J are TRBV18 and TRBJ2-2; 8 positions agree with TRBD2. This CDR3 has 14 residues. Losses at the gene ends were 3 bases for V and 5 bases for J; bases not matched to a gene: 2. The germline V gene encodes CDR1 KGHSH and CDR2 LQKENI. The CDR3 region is CASSPGTRTGELFF. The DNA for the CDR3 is TGTGCCAGCTCACCGGGGACTAGGACCGGGGAGCTGTTTTTT.

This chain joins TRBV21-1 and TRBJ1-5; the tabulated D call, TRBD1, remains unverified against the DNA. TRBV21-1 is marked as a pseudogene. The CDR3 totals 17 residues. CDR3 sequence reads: CASSKVRQGMGNQPQHF. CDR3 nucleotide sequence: TGTGCCAGCAGCAAAGTGAGACAGGGCATGGGCAATCAGCCCCAGCATTTT.

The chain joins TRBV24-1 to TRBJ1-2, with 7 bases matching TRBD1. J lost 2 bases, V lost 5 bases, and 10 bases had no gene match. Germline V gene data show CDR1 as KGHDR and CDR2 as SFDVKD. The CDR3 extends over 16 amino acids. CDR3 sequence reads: CATSAPDRSGNYGYTF. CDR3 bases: TGTGCCACCAGTGCTCCGGACAGGAGTGGGAACTATGGCTACACCTTC.

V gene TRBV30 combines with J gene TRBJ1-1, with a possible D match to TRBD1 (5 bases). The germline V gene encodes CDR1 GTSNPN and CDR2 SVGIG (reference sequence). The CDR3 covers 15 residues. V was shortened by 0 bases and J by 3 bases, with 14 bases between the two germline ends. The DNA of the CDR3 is TGTGCCTGGAGTGTACGCGGGGGGAGGTACACTGAAGCTTTCTTT. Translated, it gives CAWSVRGGRYTEAFF.

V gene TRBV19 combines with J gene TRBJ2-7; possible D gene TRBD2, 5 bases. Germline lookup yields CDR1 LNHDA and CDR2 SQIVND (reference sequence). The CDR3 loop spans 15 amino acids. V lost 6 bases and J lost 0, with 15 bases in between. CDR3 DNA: TGTGCCAGTAGCGCTATAACGGGAAACTCCTACGAGCAGTACTTC. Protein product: CASSAITGNSYEQYF.

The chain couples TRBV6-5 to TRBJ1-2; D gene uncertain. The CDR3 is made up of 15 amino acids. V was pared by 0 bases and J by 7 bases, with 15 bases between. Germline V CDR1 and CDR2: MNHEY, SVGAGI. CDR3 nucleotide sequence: TGTGCCAGCAGTTACTCGATATCCAGAAGTGGTGGCTACACCTTC. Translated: CASSYSISRSGGYTF.

The CDR3 bases are TGTGCCAGCAGTTACCATGGCAGGCCCTACAATGAGCAGTTCTTC. Translated: CASSYHGRPYNEQFF. The chain couples TRBV6-6 to TRBJ2-1; unclear D gene. This CDR3 region has 15 residues. The germline gives CDR1 MNHNY, CDR2 SVGAGI (reference sequence). Trimming removed 2 bases from V and 2 bases from J, with 10 bases in between.

The CDR3 DNA is TGTGCCACTCAGTACTCTGGAAACACCATATATTTT. Translation: CATQYSGNTIYF. This rearrangement joins TRBV12-3 or TRBV12-4 to TRBJ1-3, with D unresolved. The CDR3 loop spans 12 amino acids. V dropped 10 bases and J dropped 0 bases, with 7 bases sitting between them.

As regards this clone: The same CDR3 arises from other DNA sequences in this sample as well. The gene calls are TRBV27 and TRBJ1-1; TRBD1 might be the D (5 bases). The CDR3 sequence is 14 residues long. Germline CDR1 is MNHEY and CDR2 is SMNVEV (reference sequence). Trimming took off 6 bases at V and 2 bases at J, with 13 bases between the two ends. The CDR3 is CASSSHRGNTEAFF. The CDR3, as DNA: TGTGCCAGCAGCAGCCATAGGGGCAACACTGAAGCTTTCTTT.

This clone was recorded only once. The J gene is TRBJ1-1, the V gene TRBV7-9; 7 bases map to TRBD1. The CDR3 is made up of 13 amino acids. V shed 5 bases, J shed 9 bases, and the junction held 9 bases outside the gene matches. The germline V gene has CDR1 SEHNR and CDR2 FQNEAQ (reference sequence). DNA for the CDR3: TGTGCCAGCAGCCTAATACAGGGGTTGCAAGCTTTCTTT. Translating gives CASSLIQGLQAFF.

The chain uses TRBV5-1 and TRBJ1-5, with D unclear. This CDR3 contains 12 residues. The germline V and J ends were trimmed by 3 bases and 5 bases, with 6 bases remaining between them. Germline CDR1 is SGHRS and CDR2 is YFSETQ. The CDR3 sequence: CASSSGDQPQHF. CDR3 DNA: TGCGCCAGCAGCTCGGGAGATCAGCCCCAGCATTTT.

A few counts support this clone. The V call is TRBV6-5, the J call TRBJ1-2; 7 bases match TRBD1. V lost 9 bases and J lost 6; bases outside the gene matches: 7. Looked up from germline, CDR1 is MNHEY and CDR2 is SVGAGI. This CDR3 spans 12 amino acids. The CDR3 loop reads CASTTGWDGYTF. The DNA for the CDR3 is TGTGCCAGTACGACAGGGTGGGATGGCTACACCTTC.

In DNA, the CDR3 is TGTGCCAGCAGTGAAGCGCGAGGGTCCACTGAAGCTTTCTTT. The encoded protein is CASSEARGSTEAFF. The rearrangement joins TRBV6-1 to TRBJ1-1; D ambiguous. Trimming left V 0 bases short and J 4 bases short, with 9 bases between. CDR3 size: 14 residues. Germline V gene data show CDR1 as MNHNS and CDR2 as SASEGT.

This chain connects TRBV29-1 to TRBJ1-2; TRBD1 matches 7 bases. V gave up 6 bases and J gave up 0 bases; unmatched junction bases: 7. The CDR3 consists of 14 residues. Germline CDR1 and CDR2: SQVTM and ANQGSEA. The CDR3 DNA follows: TGCAGCGTATTGCCGACAGGGTCTAACTATGGCTACACCTTC. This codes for CSVLPTGSNYGYTF.